These 3 T cell receptor beta chains were all obtained from the same sample, sequenced in a study of cytomegalovirus exposure and HLA in healthy donors. TCRdb keeps only in-frame clones here, not all; method: immunoSEQ multiplex PCR. The repertoire includes about 150,000 clones, roughly 90% of them detected once, and 20% to 25% sits in the top ten. Sample: PBMCs. Every receptor here comes from a man in his late teens or twenties in good health and CMV-seropositive.

The chain joins TRBV7-9 to TRBJ2-7; no clear D gene. CDR3 length: 13 amino acids. Germline V CDR1 and CDR2: SEHNR, FQNEAQ (reference sequence). Between the trimmed V and J ends, which lost 0 bases and 5 bases, there was a span of 8 bases. The CDR3: CASSLATSDEQYF. CDR3 DNA sequence: TGTGCCAGCAGCTTAGCGACTTCGGACGAGCAGTACTTC. Full variable domain (remainder filled in from reference TRBV7-9 and TRBJ2-7): DTGVSQNPRHKITKRGQNVTFRCDPISEHNRLYWYRQTLGQGPEFLTYFQNEAQLEKSRLLSDRFSAERPKGSFSTLEIQRTEQGDSAMYLCASSLATSDEQYFGPGTRLTVT.

The chain recombines TRBV13 with TRBJ1-1; 10 bases map to TRBD1. The junction had 9 bases not matched to a gene; V was cut back by 5 bases and J by 0 bases. Germline lookup yields CDR1 PRHDT and CDR2 FYEKMQ (reference sequence). This CDR3 is built from 17 residues. CDR3 bases: TGTGCCAGCAGCCGAGACAGGGGGCAGGGTGTGAACACTGAAGCTTTCTTT. Amino acid sequence: CASSRDRGQGVNTEAFF.

The CDR3 DNA reads as TGTGCCAGCAGCTTGACTAGCGGGAGGGCCGGGAATGAGCAGTTCTTC. It encodes CASSLTSGRAGNEQFF. The chain is built from TRBV7-2 and TRBJ2-1, with 14 bases fitting TRBD2. V trimming: 3 bases; J trimming: 7 bases; junction bases outside the gene matches: 5. This CDR3 is 16 amino acids long. Germline CDR1 reads SGHTA; CDR2 reads FQGNSA. Full variable domain (remainder filled in from reference TRBV7-2 and TRBJ2-1): GAGVSQSPSNKVTEKGKDVELRCDPISGHTALYWYRQSLGQGLEFLIYFQGNSAPDKSGLPSDRFSAERTGGSVSTLTIQRTQQEDSAVYLCASSLTSGRAGNEQFFGPGTRLTVL.